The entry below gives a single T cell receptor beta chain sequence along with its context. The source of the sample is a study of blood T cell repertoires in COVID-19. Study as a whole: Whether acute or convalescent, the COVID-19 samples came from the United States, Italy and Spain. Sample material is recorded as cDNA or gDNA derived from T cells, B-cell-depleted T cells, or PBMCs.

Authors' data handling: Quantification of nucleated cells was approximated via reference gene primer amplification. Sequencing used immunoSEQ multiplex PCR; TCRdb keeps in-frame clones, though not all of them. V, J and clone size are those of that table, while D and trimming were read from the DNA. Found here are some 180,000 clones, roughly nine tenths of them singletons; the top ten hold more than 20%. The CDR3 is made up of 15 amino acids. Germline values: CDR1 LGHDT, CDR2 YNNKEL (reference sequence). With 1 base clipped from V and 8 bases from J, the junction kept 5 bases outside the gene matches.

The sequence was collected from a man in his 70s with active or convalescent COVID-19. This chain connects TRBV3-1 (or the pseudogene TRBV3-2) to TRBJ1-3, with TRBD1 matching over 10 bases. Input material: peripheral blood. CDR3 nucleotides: TGTGCCAGCAGCCAAGGTGACAGGGGGCCATACACCATATATTTT. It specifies CASSQGDRGPYTIYF.